A single sample gave rise to the 5 T cell receptor beta chains below, sequenced in a study of blood T cell repertoires in COVID-19. Profiling relied on immunoSEQ multiplex PCR, and the TCRdb table lists in-frame clones only, not all of them. Among 55,000 to 65,000 clones listed, 85% to 90% were seen once. The sample comprised peripheral blood. The receptors were gathered from a woman aged 60-75 years with COVID-19, enrolled during active disease.

V usage is TRBV7-9 and J usage is TRBJ2-7; 11 bases align to TRBD2. The CDR3 is made up of 12 amino acids. J was trimmed by 6 bases and V by 8 bases; bases with no gene match: 3. Germline values: CDR1 SEHNR, CDR2 FQNEAQ (reference sequence). DNA for the CDR3: TGTGCCAGCGAGGGACTAGCGGCCGAGCAGTACTTC. This gives the protein CASEGLAAEQYF.

V and J are TRBV3-1 (or the pseudogene TRBV3-2) and TRBJ1-2; the match to TRBD1 covers 8 bases. The CDR3 length is 16 residues. V dropped 1 base and J dropped 5; count of bases not matched to a gene: 9. The germline CDR1 and CDR2 sequences are LGHDT and YNNKEL (reference sequence). The CDR3 spells CASSQGTGSLLYGYTF. As DNA, the CDR3 is TGTGCCAGCAGCCAAGGGACAGGGTCACTTTTATATGGCTACACCTTC.

The CDR3 DNA reads TGTGCCAGCAGCCTAACACCGGAGGGCGAGCAGTACTTC. Protein: CASSLTPEGEQYF. This sequence joins TRBV3-1 (or the pseudogene TRBV3-2) and TRBJ2-7; possibly TRBD2 for D (6 bases). Germline CDR1 reads LGHDT; CDR2 reads YNNKEL (reference sequence). CDR3 length equals 13 residues. V lost 4 bases to trimming and J lost 6 bases, with 13 bases between them.

The chain recombines TRBV2 with TRBJ1-4, with D maybe TRBD1 (5 bases). Trimming removed 0 bases from V and 5 bases from J, with 13 bases in between. Germline-derived CDR1 and CDR2 are SNHLY and FYNNEI. This CDR3 is built from 16 residues. CDR3 protein: CASSEALPGLNEKLFF. CDR3 in DNA: TGTGCCAGCAGTGAAGCGCTTCCAGGGTTAAATGAAAAACTGTTTTTT.

The chain employs TRBV27 and TRBJ2-2; TRBD2 matches 9 bases. The CDR3 totals 17 residues. The germline CDR1 and CDR2 sequences are MNHEY and SMNVEV (reference sequence). V lost 3 bases, J lost 0 bases, and 5 bases stayed unmatched. DNA for the CDR3: TGTGCCAGCAGTTTTGGTAGCGGGAGAACGAACACCGGGGAGCTGTTTTTT. Translated, it gives CASSFGSGRTNTGELFF.